These T cell receptor beta chains were read from a single sample in a study of blood T cell repertoires in COVID-19. Assay used: immunoSEQ multiplex PCR; TCRdb lists only in-frame clones, some missing. The sample lists about 250,000 clones, 82% occurring once. Sequenced input: peripheral blood. The receptors here all came from a woman older than 75 with active or convalescent COVID-19. Each CDR3 is given with its conserved first and last residue. The order of the fields is V gene, J gene, clone size, D gene, CDR3 DNA, CDR3 protein. The D gene is left open where the match is weak. A clone size is listed for some rows: how often the clone was seen (once, few, many), or a class if it is expanded.

TRBV7-9	TRBJ2-7	-	-	TGTGCCAGCAGCTTAGGCGTTGTTAGTCCCTACGAGCAGTACTTC	CASSLGVVSPYEQYF
TRBV3-1/TRBV3-2	TRBJ1-1	-	-	TGTGCCAGCAGCCCTCTGATAGGCAGGGTAGGCCTACCCCATTACACTGAAGCTTTCTTT	CASSPLIGRVGLPHYTEAFF
TRBV2	TRBJ2-7	-	-	TGTGCCAGCAGTGAAATGGGCAGGGGCGCTTACGAGCAGTACTTC	CASSEMGRGAYEQYF
TRBV4-1	TRBJ1-1	-	-	TGCGCCAGCAGCCAAGATAGATCTCGGGTCACTGAAGCTTTCTTT	CASSQDRSRVTEAFF
TRBV28	TRBJ2-3	-	-	TGTGCCAGCAGTTTTAGCACAGGCCAAGATACGCAGTATTTT	CASSFSTGQDTQYF
TRBV18	TRBJ2-7	-	-	TGTGCCAGCTCACCGGGACTGCGCTCCTACGAGCAGTACTTC	CASSPGLRSYEQYF
TRBV18	TRBJ2-5	-	TRBD2	TGTGCCAGCTCACCATCCCGACTAGCGGGGGAAGAGACCCAGTACTTC	CASSPSRLAGEETQYF
TRBV28	TRBJ1-5	-	-	TGTGCCAGCGAGGGACTGAATAGCAATCAGCCCCAGCATTTT	CASEGLNSNQPQHF
TRBV27	TRBJ1-2	-	-	TGTGCCAGCAGTTTTCAGTCCCCTAACTATGGCTACACCTTC	CASSFQSPNYGYTF
TRBV28	TRBJ1-2	-	-	TGTGCCAGCACCCTACCACAGGCCCAGGACCTCTATGGCTACACCTTC	CASTLPQAQDLYGYTF
TRBV5-1	TRBJ2-5	once	-	TGCGCCAGTAGGAGCTTGCGGGGAGAGACCCAGTACTTC	CASRSLRGETQYF
TRBV30	TRBJ2-7	-	-	TGTGCCTGGAGTGTATCAGAAACCTACGAGCAGTACTTC	CAWSVSETYEQYF
TRBV16	TRBJ1-1	-	TRBD1	TGTGCCAGCAGCCAATCGACAGGGCTGAACACTGAAGCTTTCTTT	CASSQSTGLNTEAFF
TRBV7-2	TRBJ2-2	many	-	TGTGCCAGCAGCTTAGTTGGTGGGAGGACCAGTACCGGGGAGCTGTTTTTT	CASSLVGGRTSTGELFF
TRBV6-1	TRBJ1-6	-	-	TGTGCCAGCAGTGATGGGGGAGGCGTGGGGGGTCCACCCCTCCACTTT	CASSDGGGVGGPPLHF
TRBV11-3	TRBJ2-7	-	-	TGTGCCAGCAGCAATGGCCAGAGGGTGTACTTC	CASSNGQRVYF
TRBV10-3	TRBJ2-7	-	TRBD1	TGTGCCATCAGCGACCGGGACAGGAACTCCTACGAGCAGTACTTC	CAISDRDRNSYEQYF
TRBV28	TRBJ2-5	-	-	TGTGCCAGCAGGGAAACAGCTCCCCAAGAGACCCAGTACTTC	CASRETAPQETQYF
TRBV9	TRBJ2-3	-	TRBD2	TGTGCCAGCAGCGCCCTTCAGCGGGGGCGAGGAGATACGCAGTATTTT	CASSALQRGRGDTQYF
TRBV28	TRBJ1-5	-	TRBD1	TGTGCCAGCAGCCCCATGACAGGGGGTTATAGCAATCAGCCCCAGCATTTT	CASSPMTGGYSNQPQHF
TRBV3-1/TRBV3-2	TRBJ1-1	-	-	TGTGCCAGCAGCCCGGTGTTGATTTCGGACACTGAAGCTTTCTTT	CASSPVLISDTEAFF
TRBV28	TRBJ1-5	-	TRBD1	TGTGCCAGCATACCCGGGACAGGGGTTTCTCTCGCGCCCCAGCATTTT	CASIPGTGVSLAPQHF
TRBV5-1	TRBJ1-1	-	-	TGCGCCAGCAGCTTGGATGGGGCCAACACTGAAGCTTTCTTT	CASSLDGANTEAFF
TRBV5-1	TRBJ2-7	few	TRBD1	TGCGCCAGCAGCCCGGAAGGGGCAAACAGGGGGAGCTACGAGCAGTACTTC	CASSPEGANRGSYEQYF
TRBV7-9	TRBJ2-1	-	-	TGTGCCAGCAGCATAAGCAGAAGGGGTAATGAGCAGTTCTTC	CASSISRRGNEQFF
TRBV5-4	TRBJ1-1	-	TRBD1	TGTGCCAGCAGCTTGGCAGGGGGGCAAGCTTTCTTT	CASSLAGGQAFF
TRBV19	TRBJ1-6	-	-	TGTGCCAGTAGTATTGGCGGACTGATCGAAAGGTCACCCCTCCACTTT	CASSIGGLIERSPLHF
TRBV4-2	TRBJ1-1	-	-	TGTGCCAGCAGCCTCCAGGGCGAAATGAACACTGAAGCTTTCTTT	CASSLQGEMNTEAFF
TRBV16	TRBJ1-3	-	-	TGTGCCAGCAGCCAATCCGCAGTAGGAAACACCATATATTTT	CASSQSAVGNTIYF
TRBV10-2	TRBJ2-5	-	TRBD2	TGCGCCAGCAGGGGGACTAATCAAGAGACCCAGTACTTC	CASRGTNQETQYF
TRBV5-4	TRBJ1-2	-	TRBD1	TGTGCCAGCAGCTCGCAGGGGGCGGTGAACTATGGCTACACCTTC	CASSSQGAVNYGYTF
TRBV21-1	TRBJ2-7	-	-	TGTGCCAGCAGCCTAAGGACTAGCGGGATCTGCTACGAGCAGTACTTC	CASSLRTSGICYEQYF
TRBV24-1	TRBJ2-7	-	-	TGTGCCATCGGAGTCTACGGCGAGCAGTACTTC	CAIGVYGEQYF